The 13 T cell receptor beta chains given below trace back to one sample, sequenced in a study of blood T cells in healthy people across ages. Combining a sample-barcoded 5' primer with a J-beta primer mix, a second PCR ran for 7 to 11 cycles. Via MiXCR, TCRdb re-called the 5' RACE reads, giving one row per CDR3 protein. The profile shows 1.5 million to 2 million distinct CDR3 sequences, about 35% of them singletons. Source material: blood. Receptors were obtained from a woman aged 25 to 39 in good health.

The chain carries TRBV12-3 or TRBV12-4 and TRBJ1-2, with 8 nucleotides matching TRBD1. Trimming cost V 5 bases and J 4 bases; bases outside gene matches: 6. The CDR3 is 14 residues long. The CDR3 spells CASSPDRASYGYTF. CDR3 DNA sequence: TGTGCCAGCAGTCCGGACAGGGCCTCCTATGGCTACACCTTC.

This clonotype has just a few counts. The chain carries TRBV7-8 and TRBJ2-7; no reliable D call. The CDR3 totals 14 residues. Trimming stripped 5 bases from V and 0 bases from J, with 11 bases between. The germline gives CDR1 SGHVS, CDR2 FQNEAQ. CDR3 amino acids: CASSVGAISYEQYF. The DNA of the CDR3 is TGTGCCAGCAGCGTAGGCGCGATCTCCTACGAGCAGTACTTC.

Ten or more counts support this clonotype. The rearrangement joins TRBV20-1 to TRBJ2-1; D is ambiguous. The germline gives CDR1 DFQATT, CDR2 SNEGSKA (reference sequence). CDR3 length: 10 amino acids. CDR3 sequence reads: CSAADNEQFF. The CDR3 region has the DNA TGCAGCGCCGCCGACAATGAGCAGTTCTTC.

V usage is TRBV11-1 and J usage is TRBJ2-1, with 8 positions matching TRBD2. The V segment lost 3 bases and the J segment 7 bases; nucleotides outside the gene matches: 8. The CDR3 has 15 residues. Germline loops: CDR1 SGHAT, CDR2 FQDESV (reference sequence). The CDR3 coding sequence is TGTGCCAGCAGCTTTCCACGGGGGGGCCAGAATGAGCAGTTCTTC. Residues: CASSFPRGGQNEQFF.

This clonotype was found a few times. The rearrangement uses TRBV7-2 and TRBJ2-7; unclear D gene. The germline V gene encodes CDR1 SGHTA and CDR2 FQGNSA. The CDR3 spans 13 residues. Trimming removed 1 base from V and 6 bases from J, with 10 bases in between. Here the CDR3 reads CASSLESRTEQYF. The CDR3 region has the DNA TGTGCCAGCAGCTTAGAATCCAGGACCGAGCAGTACTTC.

This clonotype was observed once. At one boundary the junction diverges from the germline segment, which might be a read error. V is TRBV24-1 and J is TRBJ2-2; weak D call: TRBD2 (5 bases). CDR1 and CDR2 (germline): KGHDR, SFDVKD. The CDR3 runs 15 residues. CDR3 amino acids: CATSDPSRGTGERFF. The CDR3 nucleotides are TGTGCCACCAGTGATCCCTCCCGGGGTACCGGGGAGCGGTTTTTT.

This clonotype was seen more than once but under ten times. The V call is TRBV20-1, the J call TRBJ1-5, with 7 bases lining up with TRBD1. Germline V lookup: CDR1 DFQATT, CDR2 SNEGSKA (reference sequence). V was pared by 1 base and J by 2 bases, with 14 bases of the junction left unmatched. This CDR3 contains 18 residues. The CDR3 loop reads CSARATLTGIMGNQPQHF. The CDR3 DNA is TGCAGTGCTAGAGCTACTTTGACAGGGATCATGGGCAATCAGCCCCAGCATTTT.

On this clonotype itself: An end of the junction differs from the germline gene, which may be a read error. This CDR3 reads CATIDRGQVRADEQFF. CDR3 DNA: TGTGCCACCATTGATAGGGGACAGGTTCGGGCAGATGAGCAGTTCTTC. The chain recombines TRBV24-1 with TRBJ2-1; TRBD1 agrees at 8 bases. The CDR3 runs to 16 residues. Per germline, CDR1 KGHDR and CDR2 SFDVKD.

This clonotype was counted only a few times. The chain uses TRBV20-1 and TRBJ2-1, with no clear D. Trimming cost V 6 bases and J 9 bases, with 12 bases left between them. This CDR3 contains 11 residues. CDR1 and CDR2 from the germline V gene are DFQATT and SNEGSKA (reference sequence). The CDR3 DNA reads TGCAGTGCCATCAAACTAATTGAGCAGTTCTTC. It translates to CSAIKLIEQFF.

This clonotype has a handful of counts. The chain links TRBV20-1 to TRBJ1-4, with unresolved D. Germline V CDR1 and CDR2: DFQATT, SNEGSKA (reference sequence). The CDR3 consists of 13 residues. Trimming took off 2 bases at V and 3 bases at J, with 7 bases between the two ends. The CDR3 is CSARIGSNEKLFF. Here the CDR3 DNA reads TGCAGTGCTAGAATCGGGTCTAATGAAAAACTGTTTTTT.

This sequence joins TRBV5-1 and TRBJ2-7; no clear D. The germline gives CDR1 SGHRS, CDR2 YFSETQ. Trimming shortened V by 5 bases and J by 1 base, and 10 bases separated the two germline ends. The CDR3 is made up of 13 amino acids. Here the CDR3 reads CASRPLGSYEQYF. CDR3 in DNA: TGCGCCAGCAGACCCCTAGGATCCTACGAGCAGTACTTC.

The CDR3 DNA sequence: TGTGCCAGCAGCTTAGAGCCGGGACGGGGAGTAAATCAGCCCCAGCATTTT. It specifies CASSLEPGRGVNQPQHF. This chain links TRBV7-9 with TRBJ1-5; weak D call: TRBD1 (5 bases). The CDR3 sequence is 17 residues long. CDR1 and CDR2 (germline): SEHNR, FQNEAQ (reference sequence). With 1 base removed from V and 4 bases from J, the gap between germline ends came to 17 bases.

The chain joins TRBV6-1 to TRBJ1-6, with 7 bases aligning to TRBD1. Germline CDR1 and CDR2: MNHNS and SASEGT. There are 14 residues in the CDR3. V was pared by 6 bases and J by 7 bases, with 6 bases of the junction left unmatched. CDR3 nucleotide sequence: TGTGCCAGCAGACTGACAGGGTTAAATTCACCCCTCCACTTT. Translated, it gives CASRLTGLNSPLHF.